This T cell receptor (beta chain) originates from a study of vaccination and CD4 T cells after COVID-19. With the Oncomine TCR Beta short-read assay, DNA from cultured CD4+ T cells was sequenced. MiXCR, run by TCRdb on the PCR reads, gives a single entry per CDR3 protein. In the table there are around 20,000 distinct CDR3 sequences, around a third of which are singletons. Indicated treatment: approximately 9-day PBMC culture with coronavirus spike peptide pools or control peptides (ViraFEST assay). About this clonotype: Its matching antigen is unknown.

Sequencing used cultured CD4+ T cells from blood. The sequence derives from a human donor with COVID-19.

CDR3 sequence reads: CASSLRHRTDTQYF. CDR3 DNA sequence: TGTGCCAGCAGCTTAAGGCATCGCACAGATACGCAGTATTTT. The rearrangement joins TRBV7-3 to TRBJ2-3; the D is unclear. The V and J ends lost 1 base and 1 base respectively, with 6 bases between them. The CDR3 is made up of 14 amino acids. CDR1 SGHTA and CDR2 FQGTGA come from the germline V gene.